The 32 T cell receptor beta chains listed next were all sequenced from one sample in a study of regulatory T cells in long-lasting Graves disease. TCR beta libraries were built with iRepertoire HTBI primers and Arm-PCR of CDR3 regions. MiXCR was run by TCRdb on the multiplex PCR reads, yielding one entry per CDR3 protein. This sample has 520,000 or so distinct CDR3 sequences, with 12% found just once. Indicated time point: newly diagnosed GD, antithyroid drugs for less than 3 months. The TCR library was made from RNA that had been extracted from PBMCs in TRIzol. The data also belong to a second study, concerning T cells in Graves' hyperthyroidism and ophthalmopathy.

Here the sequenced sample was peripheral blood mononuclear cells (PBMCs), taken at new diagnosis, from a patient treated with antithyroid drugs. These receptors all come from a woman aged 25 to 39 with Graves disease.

Here the CDR3 DNA reads TGTGCCAGCACCACAAGACAGGGGCCCCAGCATTTT. This codes for CASTTRQGPQHF. The chain employs TRBV6-2 or TRBV6-3 and TRBJ1-5, with 7 bases aligning to TRBD1. Germline loops: CDR1 MNHEY, CDR2 SVGEGT. This CDR3 is built from 12 residues. With 7 bases clipped from V and 9 bases from J, the junction kept 6 bases outside the gene matches.

In nucleotides, the CDR3 is TGTGCCAGCAGCTTAGATACTCAGCCCCAGCATTTT. Protein product: CASSLDTQPQHF. This chain links TRBV7-2 with TRBJ1-5; D is uncertain. Trimming took off 1 base at V and 6 bases at J, with 4 bases between the two ends. CDR3 length: 12 amino acids. The V gene's germline CDR1 is SGHTA and CDR2 FQGNSA. The full variable domain, with the rest looked up from reference TRBV7-2 and TRBJ1-5, is GAGVSQSPSNKVTEKGKDVELRCDPISGHTALYWYRQSLGQGLEFLIYFQGNSAPDKSGLPSDRFSAERTGGSVSTLTIQRTQQEDSAVYLCASSLDTQPQHFGDGTRLSIL.

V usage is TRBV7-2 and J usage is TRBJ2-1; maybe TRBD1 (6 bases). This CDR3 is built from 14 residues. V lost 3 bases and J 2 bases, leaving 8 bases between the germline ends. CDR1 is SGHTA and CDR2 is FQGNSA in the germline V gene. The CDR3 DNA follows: TGTGCCAGCAGCTTCGGGACAACCTACAATGAGCAGTTCTTC. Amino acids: CASSFGTTYNEQFF.

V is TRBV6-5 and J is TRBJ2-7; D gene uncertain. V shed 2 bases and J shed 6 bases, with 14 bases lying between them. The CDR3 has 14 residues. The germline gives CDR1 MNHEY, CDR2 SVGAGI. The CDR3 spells CASSYVGLVGEQYF. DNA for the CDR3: TGTGCCAGCAGTTACGTCGGGCTAGTAGGCGAGCAGTACTTC.

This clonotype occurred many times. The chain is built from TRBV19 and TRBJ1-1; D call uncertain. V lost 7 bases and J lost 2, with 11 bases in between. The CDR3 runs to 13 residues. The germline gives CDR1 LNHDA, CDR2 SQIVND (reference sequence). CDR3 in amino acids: CASTNSINTEAFF. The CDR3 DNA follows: TGTGCCAGTACGAACAGTATTAACACTGAAGCTTTCTTT.

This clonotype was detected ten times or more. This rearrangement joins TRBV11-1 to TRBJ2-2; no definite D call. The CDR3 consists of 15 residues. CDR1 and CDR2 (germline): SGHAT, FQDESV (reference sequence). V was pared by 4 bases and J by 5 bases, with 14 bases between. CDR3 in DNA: TGTGCCAGCAGCTCGCTTAAAAGGGTTACCGGGGAGCTGTTTTTT. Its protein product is CASSSLKRVTGELFF.

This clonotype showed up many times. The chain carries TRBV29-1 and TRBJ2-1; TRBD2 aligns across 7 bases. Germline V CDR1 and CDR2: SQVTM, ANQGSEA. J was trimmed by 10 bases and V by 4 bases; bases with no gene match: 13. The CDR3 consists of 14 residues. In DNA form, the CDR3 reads TGCAGCGTTGTGGGTTGGGTAGCCGGGGGGGAGCAGTTCTTC. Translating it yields CSVVGWVAGGEQFF.

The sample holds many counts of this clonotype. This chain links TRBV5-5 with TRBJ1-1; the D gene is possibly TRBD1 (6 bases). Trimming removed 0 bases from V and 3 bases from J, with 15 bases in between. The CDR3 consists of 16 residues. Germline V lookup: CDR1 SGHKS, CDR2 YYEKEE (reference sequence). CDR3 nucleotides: TGTGCCAGCAGCTTGGCTTGGAGACAGGCCTACACTGAAGCTTTCTTT. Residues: CASSLAWRQAYTEAFF.

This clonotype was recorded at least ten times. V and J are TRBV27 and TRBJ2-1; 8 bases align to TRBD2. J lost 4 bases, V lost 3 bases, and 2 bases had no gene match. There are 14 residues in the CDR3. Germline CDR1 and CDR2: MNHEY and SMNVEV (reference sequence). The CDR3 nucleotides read TGTGCCAGCAGTTTGGTAGCGGGGTACAATGAGCAGTTCTTC. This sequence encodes CASSLVAGYNEQFF.

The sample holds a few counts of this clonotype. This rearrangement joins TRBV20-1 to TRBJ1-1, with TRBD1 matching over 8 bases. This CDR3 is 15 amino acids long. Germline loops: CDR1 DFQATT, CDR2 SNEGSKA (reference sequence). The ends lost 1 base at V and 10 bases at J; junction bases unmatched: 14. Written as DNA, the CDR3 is TGCAGTGCTAGAGGGACGGACAGGGCATACGAGGGAGCTTTCTTT. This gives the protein CSARGTDRAYEGAFF.

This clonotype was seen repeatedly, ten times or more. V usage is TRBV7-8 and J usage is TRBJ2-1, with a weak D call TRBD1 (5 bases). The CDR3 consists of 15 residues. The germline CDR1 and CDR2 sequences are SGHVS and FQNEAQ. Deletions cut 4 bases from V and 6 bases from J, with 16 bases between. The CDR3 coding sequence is TGTGCCAGCAGCTCCCACGCGAGTCAGGGCAATGAGCAGTTCTTC. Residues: CASSSHASQGNEQFF.

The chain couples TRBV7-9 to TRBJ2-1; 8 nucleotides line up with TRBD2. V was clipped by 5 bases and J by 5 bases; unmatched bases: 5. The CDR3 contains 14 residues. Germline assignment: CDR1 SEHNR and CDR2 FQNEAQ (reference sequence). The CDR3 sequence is CASSRRGVDNEQFF. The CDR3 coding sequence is TGTGCCAGCAGCCGGCGGGGGGTCGACAATGAGCAGTTCTTC.

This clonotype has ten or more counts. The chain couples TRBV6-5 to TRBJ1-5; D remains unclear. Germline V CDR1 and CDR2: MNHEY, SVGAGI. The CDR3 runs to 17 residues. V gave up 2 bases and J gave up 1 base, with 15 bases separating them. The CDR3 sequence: CASSYNGEDYSNQPQHF. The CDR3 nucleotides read TGTGCCAGCAGTTACAATGGGGAAGATTACAGCAATCAGCCCCAGCATTTT.

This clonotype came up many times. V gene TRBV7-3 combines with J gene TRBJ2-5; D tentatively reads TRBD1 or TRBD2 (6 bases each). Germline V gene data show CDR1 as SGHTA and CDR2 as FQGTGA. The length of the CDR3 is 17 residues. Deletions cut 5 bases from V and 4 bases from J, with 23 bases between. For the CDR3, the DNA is TGTGCCAGCAGCCCGAATGGGGGGACATTCACGCGAGAGACCCAGTACTTC. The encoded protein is CASSPNGGTFTRETQYF.

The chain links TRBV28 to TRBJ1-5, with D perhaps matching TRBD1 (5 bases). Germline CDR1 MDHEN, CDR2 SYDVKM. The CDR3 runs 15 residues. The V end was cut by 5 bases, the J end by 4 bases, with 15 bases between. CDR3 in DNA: TGTGCCAGCAGTACCTATCCGACAGAGAATCAGCCCCAGCATTTT. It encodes CASSTYPTENQPQHF.

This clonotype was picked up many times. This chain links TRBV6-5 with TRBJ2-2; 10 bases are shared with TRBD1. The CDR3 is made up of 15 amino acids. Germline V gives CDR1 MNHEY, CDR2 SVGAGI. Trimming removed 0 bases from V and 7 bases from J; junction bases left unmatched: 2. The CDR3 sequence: CASSYSGTGVGELFF. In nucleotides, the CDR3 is TGTGCCAGCAGTTACTCAGGGACAGGGGTCGGGGAGCTGTTTTTT.

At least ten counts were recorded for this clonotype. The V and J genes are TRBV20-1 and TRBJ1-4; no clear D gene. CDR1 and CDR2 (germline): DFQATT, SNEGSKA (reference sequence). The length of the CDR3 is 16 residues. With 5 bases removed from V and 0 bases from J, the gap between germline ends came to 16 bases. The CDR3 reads CSAFPLPGATNEKLFF. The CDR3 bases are TGCAGTGCTTTCCCCCTCCCGGGAGCAACTAATGAAAAACTGTTTTTT.

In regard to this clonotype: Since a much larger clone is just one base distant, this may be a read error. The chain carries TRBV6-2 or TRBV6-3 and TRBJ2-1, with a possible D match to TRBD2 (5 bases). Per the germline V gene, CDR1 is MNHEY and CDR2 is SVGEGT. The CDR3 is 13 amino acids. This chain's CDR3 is CTSFSGWPNEQFF. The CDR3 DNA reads TGTACCAGTTTTTCGGGATGGCCCAATGAGCAGTTCTTC.

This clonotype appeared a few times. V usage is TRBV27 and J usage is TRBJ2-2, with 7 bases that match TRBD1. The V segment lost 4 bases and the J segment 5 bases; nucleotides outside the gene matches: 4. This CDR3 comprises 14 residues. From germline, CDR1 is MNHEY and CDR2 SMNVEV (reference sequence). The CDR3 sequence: CASSWGQITGELFF. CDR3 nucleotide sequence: TGTGCCAGCAGTTGGGGACAGATAACCGGGGAGCTGTTTTTT.

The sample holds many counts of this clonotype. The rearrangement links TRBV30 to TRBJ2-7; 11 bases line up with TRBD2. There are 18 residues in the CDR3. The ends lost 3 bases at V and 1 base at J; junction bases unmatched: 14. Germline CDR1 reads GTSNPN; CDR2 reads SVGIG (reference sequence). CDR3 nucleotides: TGTGCCTGGAGCGCACCGGGACTAGCGGAGATGGGGTCCTACGAGCAGTACTTC. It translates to CAWSAPGLAEMGSYEQYF.

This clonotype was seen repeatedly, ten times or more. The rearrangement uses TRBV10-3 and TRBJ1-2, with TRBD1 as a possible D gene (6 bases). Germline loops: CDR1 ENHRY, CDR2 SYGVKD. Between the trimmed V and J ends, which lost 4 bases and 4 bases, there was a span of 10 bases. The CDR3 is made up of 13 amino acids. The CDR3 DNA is TGTGCCATCAGTGCGGCGGGGGCCTATGGCTACACCTTC. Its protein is CAISAAGAYGYTF.

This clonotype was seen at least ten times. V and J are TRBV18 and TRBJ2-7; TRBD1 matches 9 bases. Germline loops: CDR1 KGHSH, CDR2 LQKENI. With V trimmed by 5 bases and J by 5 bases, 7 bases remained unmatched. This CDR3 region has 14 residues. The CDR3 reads CASSTQGAGNEQYF. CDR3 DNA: TGTGCCAGCTCAACACAGGGGGCAGGTAACGAGCAGTACTTC.

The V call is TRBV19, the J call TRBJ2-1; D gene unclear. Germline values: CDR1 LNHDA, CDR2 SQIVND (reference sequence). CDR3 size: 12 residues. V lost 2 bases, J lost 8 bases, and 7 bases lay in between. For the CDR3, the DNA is TGTGCCAGTAGTATAATGGGGTATGAGCAGTTCTTC. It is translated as CASSIMGYEQFF.

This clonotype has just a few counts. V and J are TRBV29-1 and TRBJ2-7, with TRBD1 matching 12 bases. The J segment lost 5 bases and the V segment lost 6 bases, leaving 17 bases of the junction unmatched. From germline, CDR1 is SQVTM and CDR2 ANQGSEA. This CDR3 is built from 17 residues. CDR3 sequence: CSVISPGQGAVLDEQYF. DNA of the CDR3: TGCAGCGTAATCTCGCCGGGACAGGGGGCGGTTTTGGACGAGCAGTACTTC.

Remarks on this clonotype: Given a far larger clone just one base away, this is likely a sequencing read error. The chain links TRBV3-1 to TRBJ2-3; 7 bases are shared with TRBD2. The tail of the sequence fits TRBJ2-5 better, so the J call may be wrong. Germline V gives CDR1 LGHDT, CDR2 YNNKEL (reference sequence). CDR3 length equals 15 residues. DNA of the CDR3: TGTGCCAGCTGCCAAGGTTGGACTAGAAAAGGGACCCAGTACTTC. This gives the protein CASCQGWTRKGTQYF.

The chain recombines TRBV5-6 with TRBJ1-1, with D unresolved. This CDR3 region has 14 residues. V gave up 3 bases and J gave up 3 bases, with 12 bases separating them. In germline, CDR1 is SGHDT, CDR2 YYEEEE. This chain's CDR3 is CASSWRNAHTEAFF. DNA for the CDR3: TGTGCCAGCAGCTGGCGGAACGCACACACTGAAGCTTTCTTT.

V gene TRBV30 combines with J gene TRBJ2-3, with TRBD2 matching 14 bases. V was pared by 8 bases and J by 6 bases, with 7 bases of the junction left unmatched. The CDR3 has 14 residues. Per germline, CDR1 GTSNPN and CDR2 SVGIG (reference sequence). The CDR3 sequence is CARGTSGSPDTQYF. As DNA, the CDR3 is TGTGCCAGGGGGACTAGCGGGAGCCCCGATACGCAGTATTTT.

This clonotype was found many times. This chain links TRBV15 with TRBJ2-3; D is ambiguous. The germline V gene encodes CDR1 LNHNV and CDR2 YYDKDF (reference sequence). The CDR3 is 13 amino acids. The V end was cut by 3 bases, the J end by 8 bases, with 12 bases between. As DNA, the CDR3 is TGTGCCACCAGCAGGGAAGAACGCGGTACGCAGTATTTT. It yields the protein CATSREERGTQYF.

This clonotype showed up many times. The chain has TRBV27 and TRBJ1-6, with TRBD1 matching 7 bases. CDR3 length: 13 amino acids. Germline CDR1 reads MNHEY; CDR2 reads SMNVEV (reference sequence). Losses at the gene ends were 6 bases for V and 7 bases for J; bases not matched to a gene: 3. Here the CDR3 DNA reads TGTGCCAGCAGCGGGACAGAGAATTCACCCCTCCACTTT. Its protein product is CASSGTENSPLHF.

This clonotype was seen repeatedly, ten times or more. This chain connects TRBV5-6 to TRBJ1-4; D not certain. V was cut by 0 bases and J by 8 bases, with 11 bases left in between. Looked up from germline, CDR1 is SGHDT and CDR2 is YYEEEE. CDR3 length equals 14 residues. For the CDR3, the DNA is TGTGCCAGCAGCTTGGGAGGGTCGAGGGAAAAACTGTTTTTT. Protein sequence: CASSLGGSREKLFF.

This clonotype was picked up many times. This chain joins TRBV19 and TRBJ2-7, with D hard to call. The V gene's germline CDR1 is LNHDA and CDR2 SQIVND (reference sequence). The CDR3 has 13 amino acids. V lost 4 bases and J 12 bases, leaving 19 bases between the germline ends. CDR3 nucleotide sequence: TGTGCCAGTAGTACCCTCGACGGCGTTTGGCGGTACTTC. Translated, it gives CASSTLDGVWRYF.

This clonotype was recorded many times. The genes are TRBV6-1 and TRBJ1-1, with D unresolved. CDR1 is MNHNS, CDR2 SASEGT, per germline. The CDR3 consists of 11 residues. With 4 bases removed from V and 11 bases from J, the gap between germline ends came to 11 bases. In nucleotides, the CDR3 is TGTGCCAGCAGTGTAGGCCTGAAGGCTTTCTTT. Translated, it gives CASSVGLKAFF.